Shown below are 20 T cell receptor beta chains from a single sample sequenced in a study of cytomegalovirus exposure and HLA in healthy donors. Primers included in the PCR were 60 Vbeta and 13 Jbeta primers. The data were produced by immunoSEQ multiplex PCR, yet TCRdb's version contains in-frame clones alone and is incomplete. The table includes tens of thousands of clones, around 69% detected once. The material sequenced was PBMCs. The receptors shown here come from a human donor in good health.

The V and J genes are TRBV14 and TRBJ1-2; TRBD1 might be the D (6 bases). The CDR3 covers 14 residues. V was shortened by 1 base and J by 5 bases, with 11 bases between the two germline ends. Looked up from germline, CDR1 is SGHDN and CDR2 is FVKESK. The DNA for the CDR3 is TGTGCCAGCAGCCAAGCAGGGGTTGAGTATGGCTACACCTTC. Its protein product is CASSQAGVEYGYTF.

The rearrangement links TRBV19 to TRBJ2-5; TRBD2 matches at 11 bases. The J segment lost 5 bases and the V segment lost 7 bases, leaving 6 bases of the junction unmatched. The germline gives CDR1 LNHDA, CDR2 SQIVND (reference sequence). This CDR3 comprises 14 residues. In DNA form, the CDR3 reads TGTGCCAGTAACTATAGCGGGAGGGGGGAGACCCAGTACTTC. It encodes CASNYSGRGETQYF.

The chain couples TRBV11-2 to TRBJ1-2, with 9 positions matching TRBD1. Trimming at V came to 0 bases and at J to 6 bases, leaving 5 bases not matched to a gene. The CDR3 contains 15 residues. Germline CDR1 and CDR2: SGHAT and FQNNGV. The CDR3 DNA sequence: TGTGCCAGCAGCTTAGAGTGGACAGGGGAACATGGCTACACCTTC. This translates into CASSLEWTGEHGYTF. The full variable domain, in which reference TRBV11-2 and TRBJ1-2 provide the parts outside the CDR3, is EAGVAQSPRYKIIEKRQSVAFWCNPISGHATLYWYQQILGQGPKLLIQFQNNGVVDDSQLPKDRFSAERLKGVDSTLKIQPAKLEDSAVYLCASSLEWTGEHGYTFGSGTRLTVV.

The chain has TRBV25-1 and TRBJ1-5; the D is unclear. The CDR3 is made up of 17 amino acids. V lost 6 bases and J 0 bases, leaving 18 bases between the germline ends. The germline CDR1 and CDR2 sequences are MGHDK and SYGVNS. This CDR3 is CASRRACGNFSNQPQHF. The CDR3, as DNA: TGTGCCAGCAGGAGGGCGTGTGGGAACTTTAGCAATCAGCCCCAGCATTTT.

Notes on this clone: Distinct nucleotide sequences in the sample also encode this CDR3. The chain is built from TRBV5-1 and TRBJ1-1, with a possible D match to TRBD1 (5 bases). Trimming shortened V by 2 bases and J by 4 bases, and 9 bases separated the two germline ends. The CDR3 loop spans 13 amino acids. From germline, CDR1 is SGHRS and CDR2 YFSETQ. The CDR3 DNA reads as TGCGCCAGCAGCTTCGGGGGGGGCACTGAAGCTTTCTTT. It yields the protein CASSFGGGTEAFF. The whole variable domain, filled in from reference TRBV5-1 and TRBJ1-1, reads KAGVTQTPRYLIKTRGQQVTLSCSPISGHRSVSWYQQTPGQGLQFLFEYFSETQRNKGNFPGRFSGRQFSNSRSEMNVSTLELGDSALYLCASSFGGGTEAFFGQGTRLTVV.

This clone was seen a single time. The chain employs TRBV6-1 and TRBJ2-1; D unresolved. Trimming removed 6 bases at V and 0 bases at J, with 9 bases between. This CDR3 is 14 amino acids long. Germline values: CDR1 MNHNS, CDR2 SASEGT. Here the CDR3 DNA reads TGTGCCAGCAGAGACTTTAGCTCCTACAATGAGCAGTTCTTC. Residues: CASRDFSSYNEQFF.

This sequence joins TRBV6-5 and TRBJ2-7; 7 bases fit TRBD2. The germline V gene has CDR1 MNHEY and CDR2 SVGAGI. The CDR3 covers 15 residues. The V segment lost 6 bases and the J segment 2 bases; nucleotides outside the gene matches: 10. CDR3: CASRGSGEIPYEQYF. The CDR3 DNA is TGTGCCAGCAGGGGGAGCGGGGAGATTCCCTACGAGCAGTACTTC.

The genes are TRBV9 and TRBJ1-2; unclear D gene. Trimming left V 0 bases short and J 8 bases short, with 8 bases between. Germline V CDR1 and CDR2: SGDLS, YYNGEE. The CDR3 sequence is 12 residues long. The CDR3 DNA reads TGTGCCAGCAGCGTAGCCCAGGTCGGCTACACCTTC. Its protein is CASSVAQVGYTF.

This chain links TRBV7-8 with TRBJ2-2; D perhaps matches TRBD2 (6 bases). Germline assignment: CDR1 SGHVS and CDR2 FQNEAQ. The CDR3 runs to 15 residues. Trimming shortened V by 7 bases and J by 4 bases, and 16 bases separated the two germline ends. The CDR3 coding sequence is TGTGCCAGCACGGATAGGCGGGGCAGCACCGGGGAGCTGTTTTTT. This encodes CASTDRRGSTGELFF.

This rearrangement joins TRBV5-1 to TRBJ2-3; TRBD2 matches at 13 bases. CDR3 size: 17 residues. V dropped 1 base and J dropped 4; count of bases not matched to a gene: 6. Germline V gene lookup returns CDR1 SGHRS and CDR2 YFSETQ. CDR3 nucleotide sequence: TGCGCCAGCAGCTTGCCTAGACTAGCGGGAGGCGCAGATACGCAGTATTTT. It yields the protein CASSLPRLAGGADTQYF.

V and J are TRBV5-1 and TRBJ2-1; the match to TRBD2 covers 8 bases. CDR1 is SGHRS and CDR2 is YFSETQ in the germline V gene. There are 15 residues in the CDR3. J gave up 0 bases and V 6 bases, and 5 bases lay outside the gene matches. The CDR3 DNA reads TGCGCCAGCAAACTAGCGGACCACTCCTACAATGAGCAGTTCTTC. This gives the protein CASKLADHSYNEQFF.

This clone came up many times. The CDR3 sequence: CASSWDREAGGYTF. The CDR3, as DNA: TGTGCCAGCAGTTGGGACAGGGAGGCAGGAGGCTACACCTTC. This chain connects TRBV27 to TRBJ1-2; 9 bases map to TRBD1. The junction had 8 bases not matched to a gene; V was cut back by 4 bases and J by 8 bases. The CDR3 length is 14 residues. CDR1 is MNHEY, CDR2 SMNVEV, per germline (reference sequence).

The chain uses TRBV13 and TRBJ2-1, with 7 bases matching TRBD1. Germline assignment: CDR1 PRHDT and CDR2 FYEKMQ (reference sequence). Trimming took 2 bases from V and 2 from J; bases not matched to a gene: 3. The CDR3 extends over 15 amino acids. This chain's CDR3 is CASSLTGDPYNEQFF. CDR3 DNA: TGTGCCAGCAGCTTAACAGGGGATCCCTACAATGAGCAGTTCTTC.

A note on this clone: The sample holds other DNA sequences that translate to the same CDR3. For the CDR3, the DNA is TGTGCCAGCAGTCAGAGGGTAAGGACTGAAGCTTTCTTT. It translates to CASSQRVRTEAFF. This chain uses TRBV7-2 with TRBJ1-1; D is uncertain. The CDR3 totals 13 residues. Germline-derived CDR1 and CDR2 are SGHTA and FQGNSA. Deletions cut 6 bases from V and 5 bases from J, with 13 bases between.

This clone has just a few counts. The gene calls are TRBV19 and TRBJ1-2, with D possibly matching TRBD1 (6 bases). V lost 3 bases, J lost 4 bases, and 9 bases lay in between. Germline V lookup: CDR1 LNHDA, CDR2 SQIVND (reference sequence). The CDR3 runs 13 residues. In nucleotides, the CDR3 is TGTGCCAGTAGTATCCAACAGGGCTATGGCTACACCTTC. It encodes CASSIQQGYGYTF.

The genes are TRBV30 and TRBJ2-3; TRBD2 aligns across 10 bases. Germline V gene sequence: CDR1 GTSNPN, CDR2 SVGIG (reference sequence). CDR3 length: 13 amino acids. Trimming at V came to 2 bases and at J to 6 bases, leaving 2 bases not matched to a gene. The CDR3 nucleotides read TGTGCCTGGAGTAGCGGGAGGGGTGATACGCAGTATTTT. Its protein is CAWSSGRGDTQYF. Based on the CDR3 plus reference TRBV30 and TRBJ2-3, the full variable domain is SQTIHQWPATLVQPVGSPLSLECTVEGTSNPNLYWYRQAAGRGLQLLFYSVGIGQISSEVPQNLSASRPQDRQFILSSKKLLLSDSGFYLCAWSSGRGDTQYFGPGTRLTVL.

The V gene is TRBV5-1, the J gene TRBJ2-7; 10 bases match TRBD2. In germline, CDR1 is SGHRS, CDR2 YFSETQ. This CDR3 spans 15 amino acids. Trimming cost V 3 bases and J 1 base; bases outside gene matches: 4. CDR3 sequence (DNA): TGCGCCAGCAGCTCCCTAGCGGGAGATTCCTACGAGCAGTACTTC. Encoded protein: CASSSLAGDSYEQYF.

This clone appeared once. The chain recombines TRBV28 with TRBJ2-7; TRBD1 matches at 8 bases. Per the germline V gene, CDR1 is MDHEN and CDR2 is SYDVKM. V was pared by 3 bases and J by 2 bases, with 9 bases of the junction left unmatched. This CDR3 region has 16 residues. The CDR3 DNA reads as TGTGCCAGCAGTTTCGCGACAGGGGTCCCCGCCTACGAGCAGTACTTC. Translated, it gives CASSFATGVPAYEQYF. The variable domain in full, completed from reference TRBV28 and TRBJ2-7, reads DVKVTQSSRYLVKRTGEKVFLECVQDMDHENMFWYRQDPGLGLRLIYFSYDVKMKEKGDIPEGYSVSREKKERFSLILESASTNQTSMYLCASSFATGVPAYEQYFGPGTRLTVT.

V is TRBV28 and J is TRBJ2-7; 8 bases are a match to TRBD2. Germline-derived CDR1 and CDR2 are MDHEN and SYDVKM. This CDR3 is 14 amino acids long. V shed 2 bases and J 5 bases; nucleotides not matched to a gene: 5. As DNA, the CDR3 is TGTGCCAGCAGTTTAGCGGGAGGTGTCCACGAGCAGTACTTC. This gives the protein CASSLAGGVHEQYF.

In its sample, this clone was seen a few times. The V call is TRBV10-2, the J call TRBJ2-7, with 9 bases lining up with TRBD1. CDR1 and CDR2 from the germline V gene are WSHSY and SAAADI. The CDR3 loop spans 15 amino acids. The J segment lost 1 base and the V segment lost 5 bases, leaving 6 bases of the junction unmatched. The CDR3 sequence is CASSPGTGLSYEQYF. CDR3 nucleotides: TGCGCCAGCAGTCCTGGGACAGGGCTTTCCTACGAGCAGTACTTC.